The 23 T cell receptor beta chains listed next were all sequenced from one sample in a study of cytomegalovirus exposure and HLA in healthy donors. PCR employed 60 Vbeta and 13 Jbeta primers. Using immunoSEQ multiplex PCR, the repertoire was profiled, and TCRdb retains in-frame clones only, with some absent. The sample has 100,000 to 150,000 clones, roughly 80% seen once. The sequencing input was PBMCs. Receptors were obtained from a girl under 10 years old in good health and CMV-seronegative.

V and J are TRBV5-4 and TRBJ2-7; 8 nucleotides agree with TRBD2. There are 13 residues in the CDR3. Trimming cost V 4 bases and J 6 bases; bases outside gene matches: 6. In germline, CDR1 is SGHNT, CDR2 YYREEE (reference sequence). CDR3 residues: CASSREGLGEQYF. Written as DNA, the CDR3 is TGTGCCAGCAGCCGGGAGGGCCTAGGCGAGCAGTACTTC.

V and J are TRBV5-6 and TRBJ2-7, with 8 bases lining up with TRBD2. The CDR3 sequence is 15 residues long. The germline V gene encodes CDR1 SGHDT and CDR2 YYEEEE. V shed 4 bases, J shed 2 bases, and the junction held 8 bases outside the gene matches. The CDR3 reads CASSGGAGGPYEQYF. The CDR3 DNA is TGTGCCAGCAGCGGCGGGGCGGGAGGTCCCTACGAGCAGTACTTC.

The chain combines TRBV5-1 with TRBJ2-7, with D maybe TRBD1 (5 bases). The CDR3 contains 15 residues. Germline V gene lookup returns CDR1 SGHRS and CDR2 YFSETQ. With 1 base removed from V and 3 bases from J, the gap between germline ends came to 14 bases. The DNA for the CDR3 is TGCGCCAGCAGCTTGTCCTCACAGGAGAGCTACGAGCAGTACTTC. Protein: CASSLSSQESYEQYF.

The chain has TRBV4-2 and TRBJ1-5; a possible D gene is TRBD1 (6 bases). Trimming took 0 bases from V and 2 from J, leaving 11 bases between them. This CDR3 region has 16 residues. Germline CDR1 LGHNA, CDR2 YNFKEQ. The chain's CDR3 is CASSQDQAGGNQPQHF. In DNA form, the CDR3 reads TGTGCCAGCAGCCAAGATCAGGCAGGGGGCAATCAGCCCCAGCATTTT.

V and J are TRBV5-1 and TRBJ2-1; weak D call: TRBD1 (6 bases). Germline lookup yields CDR1 SGHRS and CDR2 YFSETQ. CDR3 length: 12 residues. The V end was cut by 0 bases, the J end by 9 bases, with 7 bases between. The CDR3 nucleotides are TGCGCCAGCAGCTTGGAAGGGGGTGAGCAGTTCTTC. It encodes CASSLEGGEQFF. Drawing the rest from reference TRBV5-1 and TRBJ2-1, the complete variable domain is KAGVTQTPRYLIKTRGQQVTLSCSPISGHRSVSWYQQTPGQGLQFLFEYFSETQRNKGNFPGRFSGRQFSNSRSEMNVSTLELGDSALYLCASSLEGGEQFFGPGTRLTVL.

This rearrangement joins TRBV18 to TRBJ2-3, with 7 nucleotides matching TRBD1. This CDR3 is built from 16 residues. Trimming at V came to 5 bases and at J to 0 bases, leaving 8 bases not matched to a gene. Germline lookup yields CDR1 KGHSH and CDR2 LQKENI. The CDR3 region has the DNA TGTGCCAGCTCAAGGGACAGCCCCTCTAGCACAGATACGCAGTATTTT. Translating it yields CASSRDSPSSTDTQYF.

In DNA form, the CDR3 reads TGTGCCAGCAGCTTCGGGCAGGGGGTCTCCTACGAGCAGTACTTC. Residues: CASSFGQGVSYEQYF. The chain couples TRBV7-9 to TRBJ2-7, with 7 bases aligning to TRBD1. CDR1 is SEHNR and CDR2 is FQNEAQ in the germline V gene (reference sequence). With 3 bases clipped from V and 0 bases from J, the junction kept 5 bases outside the gene matches. The CDR3 consists of 15 residues.

The rearrangement uses TRBV27 and TRBJ1-4, with 9 nucleotides matching TRBD1. Trimming took 0 bases from V and 14 from J; bases not matched to a gene: 7. The CDR3 consists of 14 residues. Germline lookup yields CDR1 MNHEY and CDR2 SMNVEV (reference sequence). The CDR3 sequence is CASSLSQGAVHLFF. The DNA of the CDR3 is TGTGCCAGCAGTTTATCACAGGGGGCCGTTCATCTGTTTTTT.

This clone was seen only once. The chain carries TRBV5-1 and TRBJ1-1; 7 bases agree with TRBD1. J lost 4 bases, V lost 4 bases, and 19 bases had no gene match. This CDR3 region has 18 residues. Germline CDR1 is SGHRS and CDR2 is YFSETQ. CDR3 protein: CASSPHVRGEGAGTEAFF. Written as DNA, the CDR3 is TGCGCCAGCAGCCCCCACGTCAGAGGCGAGGGGGCAGGCACTGAAGCTTTCTTT.

J is TRBJ2-3 and V is TRBV2, with D possibly TRBD1 on 6 matching bases. The germline gives CDR1 SNHLY, CDR2 FYNNEI. Trimming removed 6 bases at V and 5 bases at J, with 15 bases between. The CDR3 spans 14 residues. CDR3 in amino acids: CASSLRGLGDTQYF. CDR3 nucleotides: TGTGCCAGCAGCCTCAGGGGCCTTGGAGATACGCAGTATTTT.

The gene calls are TRBV7-3 and TRBJ1-1, with D unclear. Between the trimmed V and J ends, which lost 6 bases and 7 bases, there was a span of 24 bases. CDR1 SGHTA and CDR2 FQGTGA come from the germline V gene. The length of the CDR3 is 16 residues. CDR3 amino acids: CASSISGPTSGSEAFF. In DNA, the CDR3 is TGTGCCAGCAGTATCTCTGGTCCTACATCTGGGAGTGAAGCTTTCTTT.

The chain employs TRBV15 and TRBJ1-1; a possible D gene is TRBD1 (5 bases). Germline CDR1 LNHNV, CDR2 YYDKDF (reference sequence). The CDR3 consists of 16 residues. V was trimmed by 8 bases and J by 4 bases, leaving 23 bases between them. CDR3: CATRWGSRLSLTEAFF. The CDR3 region has the DNA TGTGCCACCCGATGGGGCAGCAGACTCTCCCTCACTGAAGCTTTCTTT.

The chain couples TRBV1 to TRBJ2-5; the table's D call TRBD1 went unverified against the DNA. TRBV1 represents a pseudogene. CDR3 length: 14 amino acids. The CDR3 loop reads CTSSQRHFQETQYF. CDR3 bases: TGCACCAGCAGCCAGAGACATTTTCAAGAGACCCAGTACTTC.

The CDR3 nucleotides are TGCGCCAGCAGCCAAGGGACACCGAACACTGAAGCTTTCTTT. Encoded protein: CASSQGTPNTEAFF. This chain uses TRBV4-3 with TRBJ1-1; TRBD1 might be the D (5 bases). Germline V lookup: CDR1 LGHNA, CDR2 YSLEER. This CDR3 has 14 amino acids. V was trimmed by 1 base and J by 1 base, leaving 7 bases between them.

This clone was counted between two and nine times. Here the CDR3 reads CATSLRFRRGPQPQHF. CDR3 bases: TGTGCCACCAGTCTCCGTTTCCGCAGGGGTCCCCAGCCCCAGCATTTT. V and J are TRBV15 and TRBJ1-5; tentative D call: TRBD1 (6 bases). The length of the CDR3 is 16 residues. CDR1 is LNHNV and CDR2 is YYDKDF in the germline V gene (reference sequence). Trimming shortened V by 6 bases and J by 7 bases, and 22 bases separated the two germline ends.

V usage is TRBV5-1 and J usage is TRBJ1-2, with D possibly matching TRBD1 (6 bases). The CDR3 length is 14 residues. V lost 0 bases and J lost 8, with 14 bases in between. Germline V gene data show CDR1 as SGHRS and CDR2 as YFSETQ. The CDR3 loop reads CASSLAQTGLGYTF. The DNA of the CDR3 is TGCGCCAGCAGCTTGGCCCAAACAGGGCTCGGCTACACCTTC.

The J gene is TRBJ1-1, the V gene TRBV6-5, with unresolved D. Germline lookup yields CDR1 MNHEY and CDR2 SVGAGI. The CDR3 runs to 15 residues. The V gene lost 5 bases and the J gene lost 4 bases, with 17 bases spanning the gap. CDR3 region: CASSQTITVTTEAFF. As DNA, the CDR3 is TGTGCCAGCAGTCAAACCATCACAGTTACCACTGAAGCTTTCTTT.

The chain employs TRBV7-9 and TRBJ2-1; D is perhaps TRBD2 (5 bases). CDR1 SEHNR and CDR2 FQNEAQ come from the germline V gene (reference sequence). The V gene lost 7 bases and the J gene lost 6 bases, with 10 bases spanning the gap. This CDR3 has 12 amino acids. CDR3 in amino acids: CASNLGSNEQFF. The CDR3 DNA follows: TGTGCCAGCAATTTGGGGAGCAATGAGCAGTTCTTC. Full variable domain (missing parts from reference TRBV7-9 and TRBJ2-1): DTGVSQNPRHKITKRGQNVTFRCDPISEHNRLYWYRQTLGQGPEFLTYFQNEAQLEKSRLLSDRFSAERPKGSFSTLEIQRTEQGDSAMYLCASNLGSNEQFFGPGTRLTVL.

V is TRBV30 and J is TRBJ1-1, with 7 bases aligning to TRBD1. The V segment lost 5 bases and the J segment 0 bases; nucleotides outside the gene matches: 3. The CDR3 runs to 13 residues. The germline gives CDR1 GTSNPN, CDR2 SVGIG (reference sequence). CDR3 protein: CAWYRGMNTEAFF. CDR3 bases: TGTGCCTGGTACAGGGGAATGAACACTGAAGCTTTCTTT.

J is TRBJ2-7 and V is TRBV15; a weak D match, TRBD1 (7 bases). From germline, CDR1 is LNHNV and CDR2 YYDKDF (reference sequence). V shed 1 base and J shed 0 bases, with 10 bases lying between them. The CDR3 contains 15 residues. The CDR3 loop reads CATSRAEGASYEQYF. The CDR3 nucleotides are TGTGCCACCAGCAGAGCGGAGGGGGCCTCCTACGAGCAGTACTTC.

This sequence joins TRBV19 and TRBJ2-3, with 9 bases that match TRBD1. CDR3 length: 17 residues. From germline, CDR1 is LNHDA and CDR2 SQIVND (reference sequence). V was pared by 4 bases and J by 0 bases, with 8 bases of the junction left unmatched. For the CDR3, the DNA is TGTGCCAGTAGTACCTCCCAGGGACAGGGAAGCACAGATACGCAGTATTTT. Protein sequence: CASSTSQGQGSTDTQYF.

This clone was observed a single time. V usage is TRBV7-2 and J usage is TRBJ1-2; TRBD1 aligns across 9 bases. V shed 1 base, J shed 8 bases, and the junction held 2 bases outside the gene matches. Germline values: CDR1 SGHTA, CDR2 FQGNSA. The CDR3 covers 13 residues. Written as DNA, the CDR3 is TGTGCCAGCAGCTTAGTACAGGGGGCGGGCTACACCTTC. Translating it yields CASSLVQGAGYTF.

This clone was detected only a few times. This sequence joins TRBV2 and TRBJ2-2; TRBD1 is a possible D gene (7 bases). The CDR3 has 16 amino acids. Trimming pared 2 bases from V and 5 bases from J, leaving 15 bases between. CDR1 is SNHLY, CDR2 FYNNEI, per germline. The CDR3: CASSEYWQGGTGELFF. The CDR3 nucleotides are TGTGCCAGCAGTGAATATTGGCAGGGGGGTACCGGGGAGCTGTTTTTT.